Listed below are T cell receptor beta chains from one sample, sequenced in a study of cytomegalovirus exposure and HLA in healthy donors. Here immunoSEQ multiplex PCR was the method, and the copy in TCRdb shows in-frame clones only, minus some. Among approximately 160,000 clones listed, roughly 80% were seen once. Sequenced sample: PBMCs. The receptor set was obtained from a girl between 10 and 17 years old in good health and CMV-seropositive. The CDR3 runs from the conserved cysteine through the conserved F or W. The order of the fields is V gene, CDR3 length, clone size, J gene, D gene, CDR3 protein, CDR3 DNA. A D gene is named only where the DNA matches it firmly. Size values are once, few and many counts, or a class for expanded clones, and some rows have none.

>TRBV5-4|14|NA|TRBJ2-7|NA
CASSLGSAPYEQYF
TGTGCCAGCAGCCTCGGAAGCGCTCCCTACGAGCAGTACTTC
>TRBV28|14|few|TRBJ2-2|TRBD2
CASRTSGSLGELFF
TGTGCCAGCAGAACTAGCGGGTCTCTCGGGGAGCTGTTTTTT
>TRBV5-1|12|NA|TRBJ1-2|NA
CASGGSNYGYTF
TGCGCCAGCGGAGGGAGTAACTATGGCTACACCTTC
>TRBV28|17|NA|TRBJ2-7|TRBD2
CASSQTLAGGSSYEQYF
TGTGCCAGCAGTCAAACCCTAGCGGGGGGCAGCTCCTACGAGCAGTACTTC
>TRBV6-5|14|NA|TRBJ2-7|TRBD1
CASRRDRGPYEQYF
TGTGCCAGCAGGAGGGACAGGGGGCCCTACGAGCAGTACTTC
>TRBV6-6|16|NA|TRBJ2-1|NA
CASSQRDRSDGNEQFF
TGTGCCAGCAGTCAAAGAGACAGGTCCGATGGCAATGAGCAGTTCTTC
>TRBV7-2|14|NA|TRBJ1-1|NA
CASSSGIYDTEAFF
TGTGCCAGCAGCTCGGGGATATACGACACTGAAGCTTTCTTT
>TRBV9|12|once|TRBJ1-5|NA
CASSVGEEPQHF
TGTGCCAGCAGCGTAGGGGAGGAGCCCCAGCATTTT
>TRBV6-5|13|NA|TRBJ2-3|NA
CASRRTSTDTQYF
TGTGCCAGCAGGCGGACTAGCACAGATACGCAGTATTTT
>TRBV18|13|NA|TRBJ1-1|NA
CASSPGQNTEAFF
TGTGCCAGCTCCCCAGGACAGAACACTGAAGCTTTCTTT
>TRBV7-2|15|NA|TRBJ1-4|NA
CASSFQGFSNEKLFF
TGTGCCAGCAGCTTCCAGGGCTTTTCTAATGAAAAACTGTTTTTT
>TRBV13|14|once|TRBJ1-4|NA
CASSARVSGEKLFF
TGTGCCAGCAGCGCCAGGGTTTCAGGGGAAAAACTGTTTTTT
>TRBV28|12|NA|TRBJ1-1|TRBD1
CASSSDRGEAFF
TGTGCCAGCAGTTCGGACAGGGGTGAAGCTTTCTTT
>TRBV5-4|15|NA|TRBJ2-1|TRBD2
CASSDQRESYNEQFF
TGTGCCAGCAGCGACCAGCGGGAGTCTTACAATGAGCAGTTCTTC
>TRBV9|18|NA|TRBJ2-3|TRBD2
CASSVGGSGSSGTDTQYF
TGTGCCAGCAGCGTAGGGGGTAGCGGGAGTTCCGGGACAGATACGCAGTATTTT
>TRBV9|13|NA|TRBJ2-2|NA
CASSAGSGGELFF
TGTGCCAGCAGCGCGGGATCTGGCGGGGAGCTGTTTTTT
>TRBV19|15|NA|TRBJ1-2|TRBD1
CATTGTGYTNYGYTF
TGTGCCACGACCGGGACAGGGTACACTAACTATGGCTACACCTTC
>TRBV27|16|NA|TRBJ1-4|TRBD1
CASRSVQGAEYEKLFF
TGTGCCAGCAGGTCCGTTCAGGGGGCGGAGTACGAAAAACTGTTTTTT
>TRBV30|13|NA|TRBJ1-4|NA
CAWSQQGNEKLFF
TGTGCCTGGAGTCAGCAGGGGAATGAAAAACTGTTTTTT
>TRBV7-9|15|NA|TRBJ1-3|TRBD1
CASSPPTGPGNTIYF
TGTGCCAGCAGCCCGCCGACAGGGCCTGGAAACACCATATATTTT
>TRBV25-1|17|NA|TRBJ2-5|TRBD1
CASSDPNRDRGQETQYF
TGTGCCAGCAGTGACCCAAATCGGGACAGGGGGCAAGAGACCCAGTACTTC
>TRBV28|15|NA|TRBJ2-1|TRBD2
CASSFLSGKGPEQFF
TGTGCCAGCAGTTTCCTTAGCGGGAAAGGGCCTGAGCAGTTCTTC